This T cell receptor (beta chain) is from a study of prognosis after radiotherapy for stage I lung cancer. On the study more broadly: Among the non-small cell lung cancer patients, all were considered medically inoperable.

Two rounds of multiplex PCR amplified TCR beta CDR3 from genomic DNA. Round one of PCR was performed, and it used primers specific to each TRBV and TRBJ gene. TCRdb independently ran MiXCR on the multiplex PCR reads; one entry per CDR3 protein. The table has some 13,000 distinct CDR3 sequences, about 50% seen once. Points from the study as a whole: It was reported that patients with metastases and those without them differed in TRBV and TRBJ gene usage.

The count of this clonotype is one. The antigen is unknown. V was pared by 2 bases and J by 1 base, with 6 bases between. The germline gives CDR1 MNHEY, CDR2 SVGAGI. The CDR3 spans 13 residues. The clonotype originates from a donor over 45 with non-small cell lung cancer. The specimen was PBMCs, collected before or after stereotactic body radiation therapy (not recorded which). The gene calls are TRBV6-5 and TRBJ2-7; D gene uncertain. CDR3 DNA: TGTGCCAGCAGTTACGGCCCTTCCTACGAGCAGTACTTC. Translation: CASSYGPSYEQYF.